The TCR beta chain described here comes from a study of T cell repertoires in cytomegalovirus infection. Study summary: Both CMV infection and a matching HLA type were indicated by public TCR beta signatures.

As for this clonotype: Its antigen is not known.

TCRdb re-called the reads with MiXCR, one entry per CDR3 protein. The sample lists about 920,000 distinct CDR3 sequences, about a third occurring once. Whole-study results and caveats: Dominating the ex vivo response were HLA-C-restricted CMV-specific TCR beta clonotypes. Using cumulative public TCR beta family frequency, the authors identified those who carried CMV together with the relevant HLA.

V dropped 5 bases and J dropped 7; count of bases not matched to a gene: 17. From germline, CDR1 is SGDLS and CDR2 YYNGEE. The CDR3 spans 16 residues. The chain recombines TRBV9 with TRBJ2-5, with 7 bases identical to TRBD1. Sequences were derived from cultured CD8+ T cells from PBMCs, sampled from culture after CMV antigen stimulation. This receptor was identified in a human donor in good health (CMV status not recorded). Some clones in this sample may be carry-over from other donors' samples. The CDR3 DNA follows: TGTGCCAGCAGGGACACCGGGACAGAGAGAAGTCGGACCCAGTACTTC. This encodes CASRDTGTERSRTQYF.